The rows below give T cell receptor beta chains drawn from one sample of a study of radiotherapy plus CTLA-4 blockade in lung cancer. Libraries were prepared by immunoSEQ multiplex PCR; TCRdb keeps only in-frame clonotypes and omits some of them. The sample has about 27,000 clones, around 66% seen once. This specimen consisted of peripheral blood, obtained from a patient treated with radiotherapy plus ipilimumab. These receptors came from a human donor with non-small cell lung cancer who had stable disease on radiotherapy plus ipilimumab. CDR3s include the opening cysteine and the closing phenylalanine or tryptophan. Each record gives: CDR3 protein, CDR3 DNA, J gene, clone size, V gene, D gene, CDR3 length. D genes are given only for firm matches. Clone size appears in some rows only: once, few, many, or a class for an expanded clone.

cdr3_aa: CASSPTGTSTEAFF; cdr3_nt: TGTGCCAGCAGCCCGACAGGGACGAGCACTGAAGCTTTCTTT; j_call: TRBJ1-1; clone_size: .; v_call: TRBV5-4; d_call: TRBD1; cdr3_length: 14
cdr3_aa: CASRRGSSYEQYF; cdr3_nt: TGTGCCTCCCGGAGAGGGAGCTCCTACGAGCAGTACTTC; j_call: TRBJ2-7; clone_size: .; v_call: TRBV2; d_call: .; cdr3_length: 13
cdr3_aa: CASSLYGGNTIYF; cdr3_nt: TGTGCCAGCAGCTTGTACGGGGGAAACACCATATATTTT; j_call: TRBJ1-3; clone_size: .; v_call: TRBV5-6; d_call: .; cdr3_length: 13
cdr3_aa: CASSRGPAESGGYTF; cdr3_nt: TGTGCCAGCAGCCGGGGGCCGGCCGAATCGGGGGGCTACACCTTC; j_call: TRBJ1-2; clone_size: .; v_call: TRBV14; d_call: .; cdr3_length: 15
cdr3_aa: CASSLANGNTIYF; cdr3_nt: TGCGCCAGCAGCTTGGCAAATGGAAACACCATATATTTT; j_call: TRBJ1-3; clone_size: .; v_call: TRBV5-1; d_call: .; cdr3_length: 13
cdr3_aa: CASSPRQGTYEQYF; cdr3_nt: TGTGCCAGCAGCCCTCGGCAGGGGACCTACGAGCAGTACTTC; j_call: TRBJ2-7; clone_size: .; v_call: TRBV27; d_call: .; cdr3_length: 14
cdr3_aa: CASSFQGNQPQHF; cdr3_nt: TGTGCCAGCAGTTTTCAGGGGAATCAGCCCCAGCATTTT; j_call: TRBJ1-5; clone_size: .; v_call: TRBV27; d_call: .; cdr3_length: 13
cdr3_aa: CAISDETAGLVSYEQYF; cdr3_nt: TGTGCCATCAGTGACGAAACCGCGGGACTAGTCTCCTACGAGCAGTACTTC; j_call: TRBJ2-7; clone_size: .; v_call: TRBV10-3; d_call: TRBD2; cdr3_length: 17
cdr3_aa: CASSPTIQRRTEAFF; cdr3_nt: TGCGCCAGCAGCCCAACTATACAGCGCCGCACTGAAGCTTTCTTT; j_call: TRBJ1-1; clone_size: once; v_call: TRBV5-1; d_call: .; cdr3_length: 15
cdr3_aa: CASMGAGVNTEAFF; cdr3_nt: TGCGCCAGCATGGGGGCAGGGGTGAACACTGAAGCTTTCTTT; j_call: TRBJ1-1; clone_size: .; v_call: TRBV5-1; d_call: .; cdr3_length: 14
cdr3_aa: CASSERENTEAFF; cdr3_nt: TGTGCCAGCAGTGAACGAGAGAACACTGAAGCTTTCTTT; j_call: TRBJ1-1; clone_size: few; v_call: TRBV6-1; d_call: .; cdr3_length: 13
cdr3_aa: CASSLERQITEAFF; cdr3_nt: TGTGCCAGCAGCTTAGAGCGACAGATCACTGAAGCTTTCTTT; j_call: TRBJ1-1; clone_size: few; v_call: TRBV11-3; d_call: .; cdr3_length: 14
cdr3_aa: CATSREGGAEEQYF; cdr3_nt: TGTGCCACCAGCAGAGAAGGGGGCGCGGAGGAGCAGTACTTC; j_call: TRBJ2-7; clone_size: .; v_call: TRBV15; d_call: TRBD1; cdr3_length: 14
cdr3_aa: CASSPSGGYSTDTQYF; cdr3_nt: TGTGCCAGCAGCCCTTCAGGCGGGTACAGCACAGATACGCAGTATTTT; j_call: TRBJ2-3; clone_size: few; v_call: TRBV7-2; d_call: .; cdr3_length: 16
cdr3_aa: CAISESFGGRAPSYEQYF; cdr3_nt: TGTGCCATCAGTGAGTCCTTCGGCGGGAGGGCCCCATCCTACGAGCAGTACTTC; j_call: TRBJ2-7; clone_size: .; v_call: TRBV10-3; d_call: TRBD2; cdr3_length: 18
cdr3_aa: CASSPPRTSGRPEQFF; cdr3_nt: TGTGCCAGCAGCCCCCCCCGGACGAGCGGGAGGCCTGAGCAGTTCTTC; j_call: TRBJ2-1; clone_size: .; v_call: TRBV5-4; d_call: TRBD2; cdr3_length: 16
cdr3_aa: CASSSPEGSRSSYEQYF; cdr3_nt: TGTGCCAGCAGCTCTCCGGAGGGGTCTCGAAGCTCCTACGAGCAGTACTTC; j_call: TRBJ2-7; clone_size: .; v_call: TRBV13; d_call: .; cdr3_length: 17
cdr3_aa: CASSLGLGNEQYF; cdr3_nt: TGTGCTAGCAGCTTAGGACTAGGAAACGAGCAGTACTTC; j_call: TRBJ2-7; clone_size: .; v_call: TRBV7-7; d_call: TRBD2; cdr3_length: 13
cdr3_aa: CASSVAWDPSSSYEQYF; cdr3_nt: TGTGCCAGCAGCGTAGCTTGGGACCCCTCTAGCTCCTACGAGCAGTACTTC; j_call: TRBJ2-7; clone_size: .; v_call: TRBV9; d_call: .; cdr3_length: 17
cdr3_aa: CASSPRLVAGYTGELFF; cdr3_nt: TGTGCCAGCAGCCCCCGTTTGGTAGCGGGGTACACCGGGGAGCTGTTTTTT; j_call: TRBJ2-2; clone_size: .; v_call: TRBV27; d_call: TRBD2; cdr3_length: 17
cdr3_aa: CASSPTNEKLFF; cdr3_nt: TGTGCCAGCAGTCCCACGAATGAAAAACTGTTTTTT; j_call: TRBJ1-4; clone_size: .; v_call: TRBV2; d_call: .; cdr3_length: 12
cdr3_aa: CASSTRLYYEQYF; cdr3_nt: TGTGCCAGCAGTACGAGACTGTACTACGAGCAGTACTTC; j_call: TRBJ2-7; clone_size: .; v_call: TRBV27; d_call: .; cdr3_length: 13
cdr3_aa: CASIGTGGQEKLFF; cdr3_nt: TGTGCCAGCATAGGGACAGGGGGCCAGGAAAAACTGTTTTTT; j_call: TRBJ1-4; clone_size: .; v_call: TRBV6-5; d_call: TRBD1; cdr3_length: 14
cdr3_aa: CASSRFPDALQETQYF; cdr3_nt: TGTGCCAGCAGTCGGTTTCCGGATGCCTTGCAAGAGACCCAGTACTTC; j_call: TRBJ2-5; clone_size: .; v_call: TRBV27; d_call: .; cdr3_length: 16
cdr3_aa: CASSPRIGETQYF; cdr3_nt: TGTGCCAGCAGCCCCCGGATAGGAGAGACCCAGTACTTC; j_call: TRBJ2-5; clone_size: .; v_call: TRBV9; d_call: .; cdr3_length: 13
cdr3_aa: CASSQPTGGRGGEKLFF; cdr3_nt: TGCGCCAGCAGCCAACCTACCGGCGGCAGGGGTGGCGAAAAACTGTTTTTT; j_call: TRBJ1-4; clone_size: .; v_call: TRBV4-1; d_call: .; cdr3_length: 17
cdr3_aa: CASSQDDGTNEEQFF; cdr3_nt: TGCGCCAGCAGCCAAGATGATGGAACTAATGAAGAGCAGTTCTTC; j_call: TRBJ2-1; clone_size: .; v_call: TRBV4-3; d_call: .; cdr3_length: 15
cdr3_aa: CAWRGIAGELFF; cdr3_nt: TGTGCCTGGAGGGGTATTGCCGGGGAGCTGTTTTTT; j_call: TRBJ2-2; clone_size: .; v_call: TRBV30; d_call: .; cdr3_length: 12
cdr3_aa: CASSSGQVRNEQFF; cdr3_nt: TGTGCCAGCAGTTCCGGACAGGTTCGCAATGAGCAGTTCTTC; j_call: TRBJ2-1; clone_size: .; v_call: TRBV27; d_call: TRBD1; cdr3_length: 14
cdr3_aa: CASPGLGTEAFF; cdr3_nt: TGTGCCTCCCCCGGTTTGGGCACTGAAGCTTTCTTT; j_call: TRBJ1-1; clone_size: .; v_call: TRBV6-1; d_call: .; cdr3_length: 12
cdr3_aa: CASSLGTYYNEQFF; cdr3_nt: TGTGCCAGCAGTTTGGGGACTTACTACAATGAGCAGTTCTTC; j_call: TRBJ2-1; clone_size: .; v_call: TRBV27; d_call: .; cdr3_length: 14
cdr3_aa: CSARLGEKLFF; cdr3_nt: TGCAGTGCTAGGCTAGGTGAAAAACTGTTTTTT; j_call: TRBJ1-4; clone_size: .; v_call: TRBV20-1; d_call: .; cdr3_length: 11
cdr3_aa: CASTSGELFF; cdr3_nt: TGTGCCAGCACATCCGGGGAGCTGTTTTTT; j_call: TRBJ2-2; clone_size: .; v_call: TRBV6-5; d_call: .; cdr3_length: 10
cdr3_aa: CASSMNSYEQYF; cdr3_nt: TGTGCCAGTAGTATGAACAGCTACGAGCAGTACTTC; j_call: TRBJ2-7; clone_size: once; v_call: TRBV19; d_call: .; cdr3_length: 12
cdr3_aa: CASSLGGPPYEQYF; cdr3_nt: TGTGCCAGCAGTTTAGGCGGGCCTCCCTACGAGCAGTACTTC; j_call: TRBJ2-7; clone_size: few; v_call: TRBV28; d_call: .; cdr3_length: 14
cdr3_aa: CATHRGSGSDEQYF; cdr3_nt: TGTGCCACCCACCGGGGTAGCGGGAGCGACGAGCAGTACTTC; j_call: TRBJ2-7; clone_size: .; v_call: TRBV6-1; d_call: TRBD2; cdr3_length: 14
cdr3_aa: CASSNSPELGKIYGYTF; cdr3_nt: TGTGCCAGCAGTAATTCACCAGAACTGGGAAAGATCTATGGCTACACCTTC; j_call: TRBJ1-2; clone_size: .; v_call: TRBV25-1; d_call: .; cdr3_length: 17
cdr3_aa: CASSRFSGSSYNEQFF; cdr3_nt: TGTGCCAGCAGCCGCTTTAGCGGGAGTTCCTACAATGAGCAGTTCTTC; j_call: TRBJ2-1; clone_size: once; v_call: TRBV28; d_call: TRBD2; cdr3_length: 16
cdr3_aa: CASSQDGNSGSYEQYF; cdr3_nt: TGTGCCAGCAGCCAAGATGGGAATAGCGGGAGTTACGAGCAGTACTTC; j_call: TRBJ2-7; clone_size: .; v_call: TRBV4-2; d_call: TRBD2; cdr3_length: 16
cdr3_aa: CASSPGLAGNYEQYF; cdr3_nt: TGTGCCAGCTCACCCGGGCTAGCGGGAAACTACGAGCAGTACTTC; j_call: TRBJ2-7; clone_size: .; v_call: TRBV18; d_call: TRBD2; cdr3_length: 15
cdr3_aa: CASSPLAVRKANTGELFF; cdr3_nt: TGTGCCAGCAGTCCACTAGCTGTACGGAAAGCGAACACCGGGGAGCTGTTTTTT; j_call: TRBJ2-2; clone_size: .; v_call: TRBV28; d_call: .; cdr3_length: 18
cdr3_aa: CASSAGTGVLRGEKLFF; cdr3_nt: TGTGCCAGCAGCGCCGGGACAGGGGTTTTGCGCGGCGAAAAACTGTTTTTT; j_call: TRBJ1-4; clone_size: .; v_call: TRBV11-1; d_call: TRBD1; cdr3_length: 17
cdr3_aa: CASSPVDSEAFF; cdr3_nt: TGTGCCAGCAGTCCCGTGGACTCTGAAGCTTTCTTT; j_call: TRBJ1-1; clone_size: .; v_call: TRBV6-6; d_call: .; cdr3_length: 12
cdr3_aa: CASSPGTSGTEQFF; cdr3_nt: TGTGCCAGCAGTCCCGGGACTAGCGGGACCGAGCAGTTCTTC; j_call: TRBJ2-1; clone_size: .; v_call: TRBV2; d_call: TRBD2; cdr3_length: 14
cdr3_aa: CASSESAPGPNNIYNEQFF; cdr3_nt: TGCGCCAGCAGTGAGTCGGCCCCGGGACCAAACAACATATACAATGAGCAGTTCTTC; j_call: TRBJ2-1; clone_size: .; v_call: TRBV10-1; d_call: .; cdr3_length: 19